Below are 12 T cell receptor beta chains sequenced from a single sample in a study of human T cells and chemical hapten exposure. The time point is: patch test 1, 2 weeks after DPC sensitization. This sample's treatment: therapeutic diphenylcyclopropenone sensitization with weekly scalp DPC. TCRdb redid the calling of the RACE reads with MiXCR, one entry per CDR3 protein. The sample lists 300,000 to 450,000 distinct CDR3 sequences; about 4.8% were seen once. This material consisted of whole blood, taken in connection with sensitization to the hapten diphenylcyclopropenone (DPC). The source is a woman in her forties or fifties with alopecia areata. Some clones in this sample may be carry-over from other donors' samples.

This clonotype was recorded at least ten times. CDR3 bases: TGCAGCGTTGTCCTGAAAGACACCTACGAGCAGTACTTC. This codes for CSVVLKDTYEQYF. The J gene is TRBJ2-7, the V gene TRBV29-1, with D hard to call. This CDR3 is 13 amino acids long. The V gene's germline CDR1 is SQVTM and CDR2 ANQGSEA. V shed 4 bases and J shed 2 bases, with 12 bases lying between them.

The chain has TRBV18 and TRBJ2-3; 7 positions agree with TRBD2. The J segment lost 0 bases and the V segment lost 6 bases, leaving 12 bases of the junction unmatched. This CDR3 contains 17 residues. Germline values: CDR1 KGHSH, CDR2 LQKENI. CDR3 bases: TGTGCCAGCTCTCCGCTTCGAGCGGGGCATAGCACAGATACGCAGTATTTT. Amino acid sequence: CASSPLRAGHSTDTQYF.

The chain employs TRBV5-1 and TRBJ2-7, with 7 bases matching TRBD1. Germline V CDR1 and CDR2: SGHRS, YFSETQ. This CDR3 spans 13 amino acids. V was pared by 3 bases and J by 4 bases, with 4 bases of the junction left unmatched. CDR3 DNA sequence: TGCGCCAGCAGCTCTACAGGGGTTTACGAGCAGTACTTC. Translating gives CASSSTGVYEQYF. The full variable domain, in which reference TRBV5-1 and TRBJ2-7 provide the parts outside the CDR3, is KAGVTQTPRYLIKTRGQQVTLSCSPISGHRSVSWYQQTPGQGLQFLFEYFSETQRNKGNFPGRFSGRQFSNSRSEMNVSTLELGDSALYLCASSSTGVYEQYFGPGTRLTVT.

This clonotype was observed many times. J is TRBJ2-7 and V is TRBV20-1; no clear D gene. The V gene lost 0 bases and the J gene lost 2 bases, with 2 bases spanning the gap. Germline CDR1 and CDR2: DFQATT and SNEGSKA (reference sequence). The CDR3 consists of 11 residues. The chain's CDR3 is CSARDAYEQYF. CDR3 sequence (DNA): TGCAGTGCTAGAGATGCCTACGAGCAGTACTTC.

This clonotype was found a few times. The J gene is TRBJ2-7, the V gene TRBV6-2 or TRBV6-3; 9 bases agree with TRBD2. V trimming: 0 bases; J trimming: 7 bases; junction bases outside the gene matches: 16. The CDR3 is 18 amino acids. Germline V gives CDR1 MNHEY, CDR2 SVGEGT. The CDR3 DNA sequence: TGTGCCAGCAGTTACTCGTCGGGGGGAGCGGGAGGAGTGCGTGAGCAGTACTTC. Translation gives CASSYSSGGAGGVREQYF.

This clonotype has a count of ten or more. The chain carries TRBV29-1 and TRBJ2-5; tentatively, D is TRBD1 (6 bases). Trimming cost V 6 bases and J 2 bases, with 16 bases left between them. The CDR3 is 14 residues long. Germline V lookup: CDR1 SQVTM, CDR2 ANQGSEA. The CDR3 sequence: CSVAPGHLQETQYF. CDR3 coding DNA: TGCAGCGTCGCACCGGGACATCTACAAGAGACCCAGTACTTC.

This clonotype was recorded many times. The rearrangement uses TRBV29-1 and TRBJ2-7, with TRBD2 identical over 12 bases. Trimming cost V 8 bases and J 6 bases; bases outside gene matches: 14. This CDR3 has 15 amino acids. Germline CDR1 SQVTM, CDR2 ANQGSEA. The CDR3 protein is CSIRTGLAGSSEQYF. The CDR3 nucleotides are TGCAGCATTCGAACAGGACTAGCGGGATCTAGCGAGCAGTACTTC.

This clonotype has a count of ten or more. V and J are TRBV5-1 and TRBJ2-1; 7 nucleotides match TRBD1. From germline, CDR1 is SGHRS and CDR2 YFSETQ. Trimming cost V 0 bases and J 2 bases; bases outside gene matches: 2. The CDR3 has 15 residues. The CDR3 DNA reads TGCGCCAGCAGCTTGGGACAGGGAACCTACAATGAGCAGTTCTTC. This translates into CASSLGQGTYNEQFF. Filled out from reference TRBV5-1 and TRBJ2-1, the complete variable domain reads KAGVTQTPRYLIKTRGQQVTLSCSPISGHRSVSWYQQTPGQGLQFLFEYFSETQRNKGNFPGRFSGRQFSNSRSEMNVSTLELGDSALYLCASSLGQGTYNEQFFGPGTRLTVL.

The V gene is TRBV20-1, the J gene TRBJ2-1; TRBD2 matches 8 bases. V was clipped by 6 bases and J by 7 bases; unmatched bases: 14. The CDR3 length is 15 residues. In germline, CDR1 is DFQATT, CDR2 SNEGSKA (reference sequence). Here the CDR3 reads CSAQTLAGLSNEQFF. The CDR3 DNA reads TGCAGTGCGCAGACCCTAGCGGGTCTTTCAAATGAGCAGTTCTTC.

The gene calls are TRBV20-1 and TRBJ2-1; a weak D match, TRBD2 (6 bases). The germline gives CDR1 DFQATT, CDR2 SNEGSKA (reference sequence). V was clipped by 1 base and J by 8 bases, with 18 bases between them. This CDR3 has 15 residues. CDR3 protein: CSARVTGELAHEQFF. For the CDR3, the DNA is TGCAGTGCTAGAGTAACGGGAGAGTTGGCCCATGAGCAGTTCTTC.

This clonotype was observed many times. The chain combines TRBV29-1 with TRBJ2-1; possible D gene TRBD2, 6 bases. The CDR3 length is 18 residues. The V and J ends lost 0 bases and 0 bases respectively, with 18 bases between them. Germline-derived CDR1 and CDR2 are SQVTM and ANQGSEA. Here the CDR3 reads CSVEDRGEEGSSYNEQFF. The CDR3, as DNA: TGCAGCGTTGAAGATCGTGGGGAGGAGGGTAGCTCCTACAATGAGCAGTTCTTC.

This clonotype was recorded many times. The chain is built from TRBV12-3 or TRBV12-4 and TRBJ1-3; the D gene is possibly TRBD1 (5 bases). CDR3 length: 15 residues. V dropped 5 bases and J dropped 2 bases, with 13 bases sitting between them. The CDR3 here is CASSPIMGAGNTIYF. The CDR3 nucleotides are TGTGCCAGCAGTCCCATAATGGGGGCTGGAAACACCATATATTTT.